A single sample gave rise to the 17 T cell receptor beta chains below, sequenced in a study of glioma-infiltrating T cells after dendritic cell vaccination. Generated by immunoSEQ multiplex PCR, the TCRdb table keeps only in-frame clones and is missing some. The table shows about 96,000 clones, with about 80% occurring only once. The sample here was blood, taken before dendritic cell vaccination. The receptors stem from a human donor with glioblastoma.

The chain links TRBV5-1 to TRBJ2-3; D possibly corresponds to TRBD1 (6 bases). V was cut by 4 bases and J by 4 bases, with 16 bases left in between. The CDR3 extends over 15 amino acids. Germline V gene lookup returns CDR1 SGHRS and CDR2 YFSETQ. This CDR3 is CASSPRGEGADTQYF. The CDR3 DNA reads as TGCGCCAGCAGCCCAAGGGGCGAGGGGGCAGATACGCAGTATTTT. Filled out from reference TRBV5-1 and TRBJ2-3, the complete variable domain reads KAGVTQTPRYLIKTRGQQVTLSCSPISGHRSVSWYQQTPGQGLQFLFEYFSETQRNKGNFPGRFSGRQFSNSRSEMNVSTLELGDSALYLCASSPRGEGADTQYFGPGTRLTVL.

This chain links TRBV11-2 with TRBJ2-3; 8 bases match TRBD2. The CDR3 covers 12 residues. Trimming removed 8 bases from V and 6 bases from J; junction bases left unmatched: 4. Per the germline V gene, CDR1 is SGHAT and CDR2 is FQNNGV. This CDR3 is CASGREEDTQYF. The CDR3, as DNA: TGTGCCAGCGGGCGGGAGGAGGATACGCAGTATTTT. Supplemented by reference TRBV11-2 and TRBJ2-3, the full variable domain reads EAGVAQSPRYKIIEKRQSVAFWCNPISGHATLYWYQQILGQGPKLLIQFQNNGVVDDSQLPKDRFSAERLKGVDSTLKIQPAKLEDSAVYLCASGREEDTQYFGPGTRLTVL.

V gene TRBV29-1 combines with J gene TRBJ1-2; D is ambiguous. Trimming took 7 bases from V and 6 from J, leaving 15 bases between them. The germline gives CDR1 SQVTM, CDR2 ANQGSEA. CDR3 size: 12 residues. The CDR3 DNA reads as TGCAGCGCATCCTCGGACTCGGATGGCTACACCTTC. This codes for CSASSDSDGYTF.

The V gene is TRBV18, the J gene TRBJ2-2, with D perhaps matching TRBD1 (6 bases). Trimming removed 3 bases at V and 0 bases at J, with 11 bases between. Per the germline V gene, CDR1 is KGHSH and CDR2 is LQKENI. The CDR3 has 16 amino acids. CDR3 region: CASSPPQGSNTGELFF. As DNA, the CDR3 is TGTGCCAGCTCACCCCCGCAGGGGTCGAACACCGGGGAGCTGTTTTTT.

This sequence joins TRBV2 and TRBJ1-2; D ambiguous. CDR1 and CDR2 from the germline V gene are SNHLY and FYNNEI. The CDR3 is 15 amino acids. V was cut by 5 bases and J by 8 bases, with 21 bases left in between. The CDR3 loop reads CASSSLPTRGEGYTF. CDR3 in DNA: TGTGCCAGCAGTTCTCTACCAACTCGCGGGGAGGGCTACACCTTC.

The genes are TRBV21-1 and TRBJ2-7; the listed D gene, TRBD2, was not tested against the DNA. TRBV21-1 is noted as a pseudogene. The CDR3 extends over 15 amino acids. The CDR3 DNA is TGTGCCAGCAGCAAAGTGCGGGATCTTACGTACGAGCAGTACTTC. As protein: CASSKVRDLTYEQYF.

This chain connects TRBV5-4 to TRBJ1-6; TRBD1 might be the D (6 bases). CDR1 SGHNT and CDR2 YYREEE come from the germline V gene (reference sequence). This CDR3 is built from 15 residues. With 4 bases removed from V and 0 bases from J, the gap between germline ends came to 8 bases. CDR3 sequence: CASSPDSSYNSPLHF. As DNA, the CDR3 is TGTGCCAGCAGCCCGGACAGCTCCTATAATTCACCCCTCCACTTT.

The chain is built from TRBV4-1 and TRBJ2-5, with 9 bases identical to TRBD2. The CDR3 covers 18 residues. The germline gives CDR1 MGHRA, CDR2 YSYEKL. V lost 4 bases and J lost 2; bases outside the gene matches: 14. The CDR3 nucleotides are TGCGCCAGCAGCCTTAGAGTAGCGGGGGCCCTATCTCAAGAGACCCAGTACTTC. Translation: CASSLRVAGALSQETQYF.

J is TRBJ2-7 and V is TRBV15; TRBD1 matches 7 bases. Per germline, CDR1 LNHNV and CDR2 YYDKDF (reference sequence). CDR3 length: 15 residues. J lost 5 bases, V lost 3 bases, and 10 bases had no gene match. The CDR3 reads CATSRGLQGSNEQYF. In DNA form, the CDR3 reads TGTGCCACCAGCAGGGGGTTACAGGGGAGCAACGAGCAGTACTTC.

This clone was counted a few times. The V and J genes are TRBV27 and TRBJ2-2, with 14 bases fitting TRBD2. This CDR3 comprises 19 residues. Unmatched junction bases numbered 11, after V lost 2 bases and J lost 6 bases. Germline assignment: CDR1 MNHEY and CDR2 SMNVEV (reference sequence). The CDR3 DNA reads TGTGCCAGCAGTTTACGAATCCCTGGACTAGCGGGAGGTTCCGGGGAGCTGTTTTTT. Protein product: CASSLRIPGLAGGSGELFF.

This rearrangement joins TRBV6-5 to TRBJ1-1; 7 bases match TRBD1. The CDR3 is 14 amino acids. Germline-derived CDR1 and CDR2 are MNHEY and SVGAGI. With V trimmed by 6 bases and J by 6 bases, 10 bases remained unmatched. The CDR3 coding sequence is TGTGCCAGCAGCGCACAGGGGCGGAGAGCTGAAGCTTTCTTT. It is translated as CASSAQGRRAEAFF.

As for this clone: Sequence at one end of the junction differs from germline and may be a read error. Other DNA sequences in the sample encode the same CDR3. This sequence joins TRBV2 and TRBJ2-3; D is unresolved. There are 15 residues in the CDR3. CDR1 is SNHLY, CDR2 FYNNEI, per germline. This chain's CDR3 is CASLSMFSPTDTQYF. The DNA of the CDR3 is TGTGCCAGCCTATCCATGTTTTCCCCCACAGATACGCAGTACTTT. The full variable domain, its missing parts supplied by reference TRBV2 and TRBJ2-3, is EPEVTQTPSHQVTQMGQEVILRCVPISNHLYFYWYRQILGQKVEFLVSFYNNEISEKSEIFDDQFSVERPDGSNFTLKIRSTKLEDSAMYFCASLSMFSPTDTQYFGPGTRLTVL.

This chain joins TRBV5-1 and TRBJ2-1; 10 nucleotides align to TRBD2. J was trimmed by 5 bases and V by 4 bases; bases with no gene match: 3. CDR1 is SGHRS and CDR2 is YFSETQ in the germline V gene. The CDR3 runs 14 residues. In DNA, the CDR3 is TGCGCCAGCAGCCTAGCGGGAGTCGACAATGAGCAGTTCTTC. It translates to CASSLAGVDNEQFF.

For the CDR3, the DNA is TGTGCCAGCAGTCTCCCACAGGGGGGCCCCTACGAGCAGTACTTC. Translating gives CASSLPQGGPYEQYF. The chain employs TRBV6-6 and TRBJ2-7; 8 bases match TRBD1. Germline CDR1 and CDR2: MNHNY and SVGAGI (reference sequence). CDR3 length: 15 residues. Trimming took 5 bases from V and 2 from J; bases not matched to a gene: 8.

In this sample, this clone turned up a few times. This sequence joins TRBV28 and TRBJ2-7; possible D gene TRBD1, 5 bases. CDR1 and CDR2 from the germline V gene are MDHEN and SYDVKM. Trimming stripped 0 bases from V and 3 bases from J, with 9 bases between. CDR3 length equals 14 residues. CDR3 DNA sequence: TGTGCCAGCAGTTTATGGGGGCCTGTCTACGAGCAGTACTTC. This encodes CASSLWGPVYEQYF.

This clone was seen just once. The chain combines TRBV5-1 with TRBJ2-7; 7 nucleotides align to TRBD1. The CDR3 runs 16 residues. The trim removed 4 bases at V and 0 bases at J, leaving 10 bases unmatched. Germline CDR1 and CDR2: SGHRS and YFSETQ. The CDR3 protein is CASSTAPGQLSYEQYF. As DNA, the CDR3 is TGCGCCAGCAGCACCGCCCCGGGACAGCTCTCCTACGAGCAGTACTTC. The full variable domain, in which reference TRBV5-1 and TRBJ2-7 provide the parts outside the CDR3, is KAGVTQTPRYLIKTRGQQVTLSCSPISGHRSVSWYQQTPGQGLQFLFEYFSETQRNKGNFPGRFSGRQFSNSRSEMNVSTLELGDSALYLCASSTAPGQLSYEQYFGPGTRLTVT.

This clone has more than one count but fewer than ten. The rearrangement uses TRBV15 and TRBJ1-4; D is undetermined. CDR3 size: 15 residues. Germline CDR1 LNHNV, CDR2 YYDKDF (reference sequence). V lost 4 bases and J lost 7, with 16 bases in between. The CDR3 region has the DNA TGTGCCACCAGCACCCCTATCGATGCGGGTGAAAAACTGTTTTTT. This sequence encodes CATSTPIDAGEKLFF.